This T cell receptor beta chain was documented in a study of blood T cells in healthy people across ages. A second PCR of 7 to 11 cycles used a sample-barcoded 5' primer and a J-beta primer mix. Every cDNA molecule bore a tag from a template-switch adaptor containing 12 random nucleotides. A minimum of 2.5 million CDR3-containing paired-end reads was obtained for each sample. TCRdb called the 5' RACE reads again in MiXCR, with one record for every CDR3 protein. In the table there are under 1,000,000 distinct CDR3 sequences, around 34% of which are singletons. For every donor, a draw yielded around 9.4 milliliters of peripheral blood. The authors extracted at least 5 micrograms of total RNA per sample. Germline V gives CDR1 MNHEY, CDR2 SVGAGI. V lost 0 bases and J lost 0; bases outside the gene matches: 4. The CDR3 runs to 18 residues.

Material: blood. J is TRBJ2-5 and V is TRBV6-5, with 13 bases identical to TRBD2. The receptor was isolated from a man aged 18 to 30 in good health. CDR3 nucleotides: TGTGCCAGCAGTTACTCGGGACTAGCGGGGCAGTACCAAGAGACCCAGTACTTC. It translates to CASSYSGLAGQYQETQYF.